These 2 T cell receptor beta chains were sequenced from one sample in a study of T cell responses to AZD1222 COVID-19 vaccine. The table came from immunoSEQ multiplex PCR; TCRdb's copy has only in-frame clones and leaves some out. The profile shows about 120,000 clones, about 92% of them singletons. The sequencing used peripheral blood, collected on day 0 of MenACWY control vaccination. The receptor source for this set is an adult in good health.

This chain's CDR3 is CASSRRYRPEAFF. CDR3 nucleotides: TGTGCCAGCAGTCGGCGTTACAGGCCTGAAGCTTTCTTT. The chain recombines TRBV6-2 or TRBV6-3 with TRBJ1-1; D perhaps matches TRBD1 (5 bases). Trimming cost V 5 bases and J 6 bases, with 13 bases left between them. CDR1 is MNHEY and CDR2 is SVGEGT in the germline V gene. The CDR3 covers 13 residues.

The V and J genes are TRBV7-2 and TRBJ2-1; weak D call: TRBD2 (6 bases). Germline CDR1 SGHTA, CDR2 FQGNSA. CDR3 length: 16 residues. Trimming left V 1 base short and J 3 bases short, with 13 bases between. The CDR3 DNA follows: TGTGCCAGCAGCTTAGTCCTTCGGGGGAGCTACAATGAGCAGTTCTTC. Encoded protein: CASSLVLRGSYNEQFF.